The 24 T cell receptor beta chains listed next were all sequenced from one sample in a study of identical twins. In TCRdb, the 5' RACE reads were re-called with MiXCR into one record per CDR3 protein. The sample lists 1.5 million to 2 million distinct CDR3 sequences; about 31% were seen once. Sequenced: cord blood. The receptors shown here come from a newborn girl in good health.

About this clonotype: A read error may produce the germline difference seen at one junction end. V usage is TRBV7-9 and J usage is TRBJ2-5; 9 nucleotides match TRBD1. The CDR3 sequence is 14 residues long. From germline, CDR1 is SEHNR and CDR2 FQNEAQ (reference sequence). In DNA form, the CDR3 reads TGTGCCAGCATCGGGACAGGGTTTCTTGAGACCCAGAACTTC. Its translation: CASIGTGFLETQNF.

The chain links TRBV7-9 to TRBJ1-1; 9 nucleotides line up with TRBD1. In germline, CDR1 is SEHNR, CDR2 FQNEAQ (reference sequence). Losses at the gene ends were 1 base for V and 4 bases for J; bases not matched to a gene: 7. The CDR3 is 16 residues long. CDR3 coding DNA: TGTGCCAGCAGCTTAGTGGGGACAGGGCAGGGCACTGAAGCTTTCTTT. As protein: CASSLVGTGQGTEAFF.

This clonotype was recorded at least ten times. This sequence joins TRBV5-1 and TRBJ2-7; 8 bases fit TRBD1. V shed 4 bases and J 3 bases; nucleotides not matched to a gene: 3. The CDR3 extends over 13 amino acids. Germline values: CDR1 SGHRS, CDR2 YFSETQ. The CDR3 region is CASSPTGDYEQYF. The DNA for the CDR3 is TGCGCCAGCAGCCCGACAGGGGACTACGAGCAGTACTTC.

V usage is TRBV9 and J usage is TRBJ2-4; 13 bases agree with TRBD2. TRBJ2-5 matches the DNA end more closely, so the J call is doubtful. Per germline, CDR1 SGDLS and CDR2 YYNGEE. The CDR3 extends over 15 amino acids. CDR3 residues: CASSGTSGREETQYF. In DNA form, the CDR3 reads TGTGCCAGCAGCGGGACTAGCGGGAGAGAAGAGACCCAGTACTTC.

This clonotype was counted at least ten times. V and J are TRBV12-3 or TRBV12-4 and TRBJ2-4; 7 nucleotides line up with TRBD1. CDR3 length equals 16 residues. The ends lost 5 bases at V and 5 bases at J; junction bases unmatched: 12. This CDR3 reads CASSPRLVQGENIQYF. The CDR3 DNA reads as TGTGCCAGCAGTCCTCGGCTAGTTCAGGGGGAAAACATTCAGTACTTC.

In this sample, this clonotype turned up a few times. The chain has TRBV27 and TRBJ1-2, with 9 bases aligning to TRBD1. The CDR3 extends over 14 amino acids. Germline CDR1 and CDR2: MNHEY and SMNVEV (reference sequence). Germline trimming cut 6 bases from V and 2 bases from J; bases unmatched to any gene: 4. The CDR3 protein is CASRRQGENYGYTF. DNA for the CDR3: TGTGCCAGCAGGCGACAGGGGGAAAACTATGGCTACACCTTC.

The sample holds a few counts of this clonotype. V and J are TRBV4-2 and TRBJ2-3; TRBD2 might be the D (5 bases). The germline V gene has CDR1 LGHNA and CDR2 YNFKEQ. The CDR3 is 13 residues long. V lost 2 bases, J lost 2 bases, and 5 bases lay in between. For the CDR3, the DNA is TGTGCCAGCAGCCAACGGGACACAGATACGCAGTATTTT. It codes for CASSQRDTDTQYF.

This chain links TRBV7-2 with TRBJ1-6; 12 nucleotides match TRBD1. V lost 2 bases to trimming and J lost 8 bases; unmatched junction nucleotides: 4. The CDR3 runs 16 residues. Germline-derived CDR1 and CDR2 are SGHTA and FQGNSA. Here the CDR3 reads CASSLRGDRGHSPLHF. DNA for the CDR3: TGTGCCAGCAGCTTAAGGGGGGACAGGGGGCATTCACCCCTCCACTTT.

This clonotype has a handful of counts. V gene TRBV12-3 or TRBV12-4 combines with J gene TRBJ2-4; TRBD2 matches 12 bases. Trimming at V came to 1 base and at J to 13 bases, leaving 8 bases not matched to a gene. The CDR3 covers 15 residues. Here the CDR3 DNA reads TGTGCCAGCAGTTTAGGACTAGCGGGAGTCCATGAGCAGTACTTC. This gives the protein CASSLGLAGVHEQYF.

The rearrangement uses TRBV20-1 and TRBJ2-6; no clear D gene. Germline V CDR1 and CDR2: DFQATT, SNEGSKA (reference sequence). The CDR3 has 15 amino acids. The V and J ends lost 6 bases and 0 bases respectively, with 12 bases between them. CDR3 protein: CSADVGSSGANVLTF. As DNA, the CDR3 is TGCAGTGCCGACGTAGGTAGCTCTGGGGCCAACGTCCTGACTTTC.

This clonotype has more than one count but fewer than ten. CDR3 sequence reads: CASSSILRLATFYEQYF. In nucleotides, the CDR3 is TGTGCCAGCAGTTCCATTCTCCGACTAGCCACATTCTACGAGCAGTACTTC. This chain uses TRBV12-3 or TRBV12-4 with TRBJ2-7; TRBD2 aligns across 7 bases. This CDR3 is built from 17 residues. V dropped 4 bases and J dropped 3; count of bases not matched to a gene: 15.

This clonotype was seen more than once but under ten times. This rearrangement joins TRBV11-2 to TRBJ2-5, with D maybe TRBD2 (6 bases). CDR1 SGHAT and CDR2 FQNNGV come from the germline V gene. The length of the CDR3 is 14 residues. The ends were cut back, 0 bases at V and 5 bases at J, with 10 bases in the middle. CDR3: CASSLEWRVETQYF. The CDR3 nucleotides are TGTGCCAGCAGCTTAGAGTGGAGGGTGGAGACCCAGTACTTC. Complete variable domain (other parts from reference TRBV11-2 and TRBJ2-5): EAGVAQSPRYKIIEKRQSVAFWCNPISGHATLYWYQQILGQGPKLLIQFQNNGVVDDSQLPKDRFSAERLKGVDSTLKIQPAKLEDSAVYLCASSLEWRVETQYFGPGTRLLVL.

This clonotype came up a few times. V gene TRBV28 combines with J gene TRBJ1-2; TRBD1 aligns across 8 bases. This CDR3 contains 15 residues. V lost 6 bases to trimming and J lost 3 bases; unmatched junction nucleotides: 9. Per germline, CDR1 MDHEN and CDR2 SYDVKM. CDR3 sequence: CASSLPSGGYYGYTF. The CDR3 nucleotides read TGTGCCAGCAGCCTCCCCTCAGGGGGCTACTATGGCTACACCTTC.

The chain joins TRBV25-1 to TRBJ1-2; D perhaps matches TRBD1 (5 bases). The CDR3 spans 16 residues. CDR1 and CDR2 (germline): MGHDK, SYGVNS. The V end was cut by 2 bases, the J end by 1 base, with 14 bases between. CDR3 in amino acids: CASSEDTGFFNYGYTF. CDR3 coding DNA: TGTGCCAGCAGTGAAGATACAGGATTTTTTAACTATGGCTACACCTTC.

The gene calls are TRBV3-1 and TRBJ2-1; D is unresolved. In germline, CDR1 is LGHDT, CDR2 YNNKEL (reference sequence). The germline V and J ends were trimmed by 6 bases and 6 bases, with 15 bases remaining between them. The length of the CDR3 is 14 residues. The DNA of the CDR3 is TGTGCCAGCAGGCTAAGTGGAGCCCCCAATGAGCAGTTCTTC. This codes for CASRLSGAPNEQFF.

This sequence joins TRBV14 and TRBJ1-1; 7 nucleotides agree with TRBD1. Germline lookup yields CDR1 SGHDN and CDR2 FVKESK. This CDR3 is 15 amino acids long. After removal of 8 bases from V and 0 bases from J, the junction contained 9 bases not matched to a gene. This chain's CDR3 is CASRPGQTMNTEAFF. DNA of the CDR3: TGTGCCAGCCGACCGGGACAGACTATGAACACTGAAGCTTTCTTT. The full variable domain, its missing parts supplied by reference TRBV14 and TRBJ1-1, is EAGVTQFPSHSVIEKGQTVTLRCDPISGHDNLYWYRRVMGKEIKFLLHFVKESKQDESGMPNNRFLAERTGGTYSTLKVQPAELEDSGVYFCASRPGQTMNTEAFFGQGTRLTVV.

This rearrangement joins TRBV20-1 to TRBJ2-1, with no clear D. V gave up 3 bases and J gave up 5 bases, with 26 bases separating them. Per the germline V gene, CDR1 is DFQATT and CDR2 is SNEGSKA (reference sequence). The CDR3 runs to 18 residues. The CDR3 DNA reads TGCAGTGCTAGCGTCTGGCCCCCTCTCCACCTTACCGACAATGAGCAGTTCTTC. As protein: CSASVWPPLHLTDNEQFF.

There are a few counts of this clonotype. This chain links TRBV12-3 or TRBV12-4 with TRBJ2-7, with 7 bases matching TRBD2. J gave up 0 bases and V 4 bases, and 9 bases lay outside the gene matches. The CDR3 is 16 residues long. In DNA form, the CDR3 reads TGTGCCAGCAGTTCTAAGACTAGCACCGGCTCCTACGAGCAGTACTTC. This sequence encodes CASSSKTSTGSYEQYF.

The gene calls are TRBV20-1 and TRBJ2-7; 7 positions match TRBD2. The CDR3 is 13 amino acids. After removal of 3 bases from V and 3 bases from J, the junction contained 5 bases not matched to a gene. The germline CDR1 and CDR2 sequences are DFQATT and SNEGSKA (reference sequence). For the CDR3, the DNA is TGCAGTGCTAGGGGACTAAGCCTCTACGAGCAGTACTTC. Its protein product is CSARGLSLYEQYF.

Turning to this clonotype: A clone one base away is much larger, so this may be a read error. The chain has TRBV20-1 and TRBJ2-1; 8 nucleotides line up with TRBD2. The CDR3 is made up of 15 amino acids. Germline V gene lookup returns CDR1 DFQATT and CDR2 SNEGSKA (reference sequence). The CDR3 nucleotides are TGCAGTGCTAGAGATCGGGGGGGCTCCTACGATGAGCAGTTCTTC. Its translation: CSARDRGGSYDEQFF.

This chain uses TRBV3-1 with TRBJ1-1; D is perhaps TRBD1 (5 bases). Germline CDR1 and CDR2: LGHDT and YNNKEL (reference sequence). V was trimmed by 5 bases and J by 3 bases, leaving 13 bases between them. The CDR3 length is 14 residues. CDR3 DNA: TGTGCCAGCAGCAGGGGAGGGTGGGACACTGAAGCTTTCTTT. Protein sequence: CASSRGGWDTEAFF.

J is TRBJ2-7 and V is TRBV2, with TRBD2 matching over 11 bases. CDR3 length equals 16 residues. V was pared by 6 bases and J by 2 bases, with 9 bases of the junction left unmatched. Germline-derived CDR1 and CDR2 are SNHLY and FYNNEI. The CDR3 coding sequence is TGTGCCAGCAGATGGCTAGCGGGAGGCGATCCCTACGAGCAGTACTTC. Amino acid sequence: CASRWLAGGDPYEQYF.

Comments on this clonotype: One base away lies a much larger clone, so this may be a sequencing read error. The gene calls are TRBV7-2 and TRBJ2-1; possible D gene TRBD2, 5 bases. V shed 1 base and J shed 10 bases, with 14 bases lying between them. CDR3 length: 14 amino acids. Germline CDR1 SGHTA, CDR2 FQGNSA. CDR3 in DNA: TGTGCCAGCAGCTTAGAAGCGGTTTTCTACGAGCAGTTCTTC. Its translation: CASSLEAVFYEQFF.

This chain uses TRBV7-9 with TRBJ2-1; no firm D call. This CDR3 comprises 16 residues. Germline values: CDR1 SEHNR, CDR2 FQNEAQ (reference sequence). Trimming took 5 bases from V and 2 from J, leaving 16 bases between them. The CDR3 protein is CASSAFTRSPYNEQFF. CDR3 DNA sequence: TGTGCCAGCAGCGCTTTCACTCGGTCCCCCTACAATGAGCAGTTCTTC.